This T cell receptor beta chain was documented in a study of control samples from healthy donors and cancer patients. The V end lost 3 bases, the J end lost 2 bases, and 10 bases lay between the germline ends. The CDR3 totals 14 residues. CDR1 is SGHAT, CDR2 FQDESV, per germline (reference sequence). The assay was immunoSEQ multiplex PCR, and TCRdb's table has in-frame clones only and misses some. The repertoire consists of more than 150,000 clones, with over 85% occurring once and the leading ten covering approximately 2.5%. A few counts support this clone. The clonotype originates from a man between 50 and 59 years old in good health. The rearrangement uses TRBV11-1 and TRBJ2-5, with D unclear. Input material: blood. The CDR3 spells CASSFLRNQETQYF. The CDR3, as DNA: TGTGCCAGCAGCTTCCTTAGGAATCAAGAGACCCAGTACTTC.